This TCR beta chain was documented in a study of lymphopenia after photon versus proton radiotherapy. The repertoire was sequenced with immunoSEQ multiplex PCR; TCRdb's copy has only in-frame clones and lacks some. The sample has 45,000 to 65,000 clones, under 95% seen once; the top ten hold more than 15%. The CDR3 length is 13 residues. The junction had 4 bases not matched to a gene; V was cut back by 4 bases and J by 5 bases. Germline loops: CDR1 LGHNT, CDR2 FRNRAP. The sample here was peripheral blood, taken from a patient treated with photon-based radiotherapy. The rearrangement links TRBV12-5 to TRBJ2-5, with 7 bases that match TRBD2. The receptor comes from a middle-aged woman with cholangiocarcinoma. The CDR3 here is CASGSTSLETQYF. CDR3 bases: TGTGCTAGTGGTTCGACTAGCCTCGAGACCCAGTACTTC.